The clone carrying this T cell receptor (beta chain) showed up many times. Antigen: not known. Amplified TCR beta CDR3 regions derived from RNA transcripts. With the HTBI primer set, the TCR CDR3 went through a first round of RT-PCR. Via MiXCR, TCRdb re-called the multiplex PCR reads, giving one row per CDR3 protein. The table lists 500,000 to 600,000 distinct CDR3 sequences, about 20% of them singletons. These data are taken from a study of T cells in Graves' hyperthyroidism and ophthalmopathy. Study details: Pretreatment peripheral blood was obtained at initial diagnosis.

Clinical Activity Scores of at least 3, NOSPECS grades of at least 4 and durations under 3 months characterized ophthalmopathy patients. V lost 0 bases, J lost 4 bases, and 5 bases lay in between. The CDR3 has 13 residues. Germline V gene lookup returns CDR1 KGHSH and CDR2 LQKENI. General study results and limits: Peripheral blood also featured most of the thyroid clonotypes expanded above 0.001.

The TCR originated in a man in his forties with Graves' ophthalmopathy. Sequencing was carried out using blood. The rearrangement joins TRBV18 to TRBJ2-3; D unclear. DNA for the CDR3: TGTGCCAGCTCACCACCTTCCGCAGATACGCAGTATTTT. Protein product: CASSPPSADTQYF.